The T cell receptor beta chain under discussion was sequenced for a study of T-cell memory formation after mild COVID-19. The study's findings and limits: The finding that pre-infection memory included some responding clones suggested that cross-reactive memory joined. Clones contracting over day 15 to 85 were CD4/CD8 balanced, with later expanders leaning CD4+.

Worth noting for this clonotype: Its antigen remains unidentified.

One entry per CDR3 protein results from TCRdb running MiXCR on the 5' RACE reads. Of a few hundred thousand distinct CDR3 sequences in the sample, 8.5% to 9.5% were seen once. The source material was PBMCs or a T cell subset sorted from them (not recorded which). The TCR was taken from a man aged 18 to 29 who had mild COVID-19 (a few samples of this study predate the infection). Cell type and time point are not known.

CDR3 sequence: CSANTGGQRAFF. The CDR3 coding sequence is TGCAGTGCAAATACAGGGGGCCAGAGGGCTTTCTTT. The V call is TRBV20-1, the J call TRBJ1-1; 9 nucleotides align to TRBD1. CDR3 length equals 12 residues. Germline trimming cut 6 bases from V and 11 bases from J; bases unmatched to any gene: 10. Germline assignment: CDR1 DFQATT and CDR2 SNEGSKA (reference sequence).